The source of this T cell receptor (beta chain) is a study of blood T cell repertoires in COVID-19. Overall study context: COVID-19 samples, acute and convalescent, were from the United States, Italy and Spain.

Per the original methods: Amplification of reference gene primers provided the estimated nucleated cell counts. This table comes from immunoSEQ multiplex PCR, and its TCRdb copy is limited to in-frame clones, with some not included. V and J calls and clone size follow that table, whereas D and trimming were derived from the DNA. The repertoire has 190,000 or so clones, approximately 80% of them found once; the top ten carry approximately 6.9%. The CDR3 runs to 15 residues. Germline V gene lookup returns CDR1 MNHEY and CDR2 SMNVEV (reference sequence). V was shortened by 5 bases and J by 2 bases, with 10 bases between the two germline ends.

Sample: peripheral blood. The TCR comes from a human donor with acute or convalescent COVID-19. The donor label of this sample is uncertain. This chain uses TRBV27 with TRBJ2-6, with unresolved D. CDR3: CASSALAAGANVLTF. CDR3 DNA sequence: TGTGCCAGCAGTGCCCTCGCGGCTGGGGCCAACGTCCTGACTTTC.